This paragraph covers one T cell receptor (beta chain) sequence. The template was RNA from unsorted bulk tissue. The sample comes from a study of tumor and adjacent non-tumor tissue in lung cancer. Overall study context: Around 4.5 million productive TCRbeta reads were obtained per sample on average.

The library came from three nested PCR rounds adapted from ARM-PCR protocols. TCRdb itself ran the multiplex PCR reads through MiXCR, one entry per CDR3 protein. This sample has over 110,000 distinct CDR3 sequences, with 66% found just once. The TCR comes from a man in his fifties or sixties with small cell lung cancer. The sequencing sample was made of lung tumor tissue.

The CDR3: CSARDLRRPFNTQYF. DNA of the CDR3: TGCAGTGCTAGAGATTTACGGAGGCCCTTTAATACGCAGTATTTT. The V gene is TRBV20-1, the J gene TRBJ2-3; D may be TRBD2 (5 bases). Germline CDR1 is DFQATT and CDR2 is SNEGSKA (reference sequence). This CDR3 has 15 amino acids. V lost 0 bases, J lost 7 bases, and 17 bases lay in between.